The 28 T cell receptor beta chains presented below share a single source sample, sequenced in a study of T cell responses to AZD1222 COVID-19 vaccine. The repertoire was sequenced with immunoSEQ multiplex PCR; TCRdb's copy has only in-frame clones and lacks some. Among around 120,000 clones listed, approximately 90% were seen once. The specimen comprised peripheral blood, sampled 28 days after the second AZD1222 dose. The receptor source for this set is an adult who received the AZD1222 COVID-19 vaccine.

The chain couples TRBV7-3 to TRBJ2-5; weak D call: TRBD2 (6 bases). V was clipped by 1 base and J by 1 base, with 7 bases between them. Germline assignment: CDR1 SGHTA and CDR2 FQGTGA. This CDR3 is 14 amino acids long. In DNA, the CDR3 is TGTGCCAGCAGCTTAATGGGGGGCCAAGAGACCCAGTACTTC. This codes for CASSLMGGQETQYF.

This chain links TRBV19 with TRBJ1-1, with D perhaps matching TRBD1 (5 bases). Germline V gives CDR1 LNHDA, CDR2 SQIVND (reference sequence). The CDR3 consists of 16 residues. The V end was cut by 2 bases, the J end by 2 bases, with 15 bases between. DNA for the CDR3: TGTGCCAGTAGTATAACTAGACAGACTTTAAACACTGAAGCTTTCTTT. It yields the protein CASSITRQTLNTEAFF. The entire variable domain, with the rest obtained from reference TRBV19 and TRBJ1-1, is as follows: DGGITQSPKYLFRKEGQNVTLSCEQNLNHDAMYWYRQDPGQGLRLIYYSQIVNDFQKGDIAEGYSVSREKKESFPLTVTSAQKNPTAFYLCASSITRQTLNTEAFFGQGTRLTVV.

This rearrangement joins TRBV6-5 to TRBJ1-1; possibly TRBD1 for D (6 bases). The CDR3 is 11 residues long. The ends were cut back, 9 bases at V and 5 bases at J, with 10 bases in the middle. Germline V gene sequence: CDR1 MNHEY, CDR2 SVGAGI. The CDR3 nucleotides are TGTGCCAGTCAGAGGGGGACTGAAGCTTTCTTT. Translation gives CASQRGTEAFF.

The V gene is TRBV3-1 (or the pseudogene TRBV3-2), the J gene TRBJ2-1; 10 bases line up with TRBD2. The V segment lost 0 bases and the J segment 10 bases; nucleotides outside the gene matches: 15. The CDR3 contains 18 residues. Germline loops: CDR1 LGHDT, CDR2 YNNKEL (reference sequence). Written as DNA, the CDR3 is TGTGCCAGCAGCCAAGAAGCGGGGGGGCTTCCTCTCTTACAGGAGCAGTTCTTC. Protein: CASSQEAGGLPLLQEQFF.

The chain carries TRBV19 and TRBJ1-2, with TRBD1 matching 8 bases. CDR3 length: 14 amino acids. The V and J ends lost 4 bases and 10 bases, in that order; junction bases with no gene match: 11. The V gene's germline CDR1 is LNHDA and CDR2 SQIVND (reference sequence). CDR3 protein: CASSSQGAQGFYTF. CDR3 coding DNA: TGTGCCAGTAGTAGCCAGGGGGCGCAGGGCTTCTACACCTTC.

V and J are TRBV20-1 and TRBJ2-7; D is possibly TRBD1 or TRBD2 (5 bases each). Germline CDR1 is DFQATT and CDR2 is SNEGSKA (reference sequence). This CDR3 contains 13 residues. V was clipped by 3 bases and J by 1 base, with 10 bases between them. CDR3 loop: CSASQGESYEQYF. The DNA for the CDR3 is TGCAGTGCTAGTCAGGGAGAATCCTACGAGCAGTACTTC.

The gene calls are TRBV21-1 and TRBJ1-5. TRBV21-1 is reported as a pseudogene. The CDR3 covers 12 residues. CDR3 protein: CASSKENQPQHF. The CDR3 nucleotides are TGTGCCAGCAGCAAAGAGAATCAGCCCCAGCATTTT.

The V and J genes are TRBV12-3 or TRBV12-4 and TRBJ1-2; D is unclear. The CDR3 totals 12 residues. Trimming stripped 5 bases from V and 6 bases from J, with 10 bases between. For the CDR3, the DNA is TGTGCCAGCAGTGCTACAAGGCATGGCTACACCTTC. Its translation: CASSATRHGYTF.

The rearrangement links TRBV18 to TRBJ1-6; 9 bases fit TRBD1. From germline, CDR1 is KGHSH and CDR2 LQKENI. The CDR3 runs 17 residues. V shed 3 bases, J shed 0 bases, and the junction held 3 bases outside the gene matches. The CDR3 nucleotides read TGTGCCAGCTCACCGGGACAGGGTAGCTCCTATAATTCACCCCTCCACTTT. Protein sequence: CASSPGQGSSYNSPLHF.

Written as DNA, the CDR3 is TGTGCCATCAGTGTGACAGGGGGCACTGAAGCTTTCTTT. Translating it yields CAISVTGGTEAFF. The chain links TRBV10-3 to TRBJ1-1; 9 bases are shared with TRBD1. The germline V gene has CDR1 ENHRY and CDR2 SYGVKD. V shed 4 bases, J shed 4 bases, and the junction held 1 base outside the gene matches. The CDR3 covers 13 residues.

This clone has just one count. The gene calls are TRBV4-2 and TRBJ2-5; 14 nucleotides match TRBD2. V was pared by 8 bases and J by 5 bases, with 19 bases of the junction left unmatched. This CDR3 comprises 19 residues. Germline V CDR1 and CDR2: LGHNA, YNFKEQ. The CDR3 region has the DNA TGTGCCAGCCGAAACAAGGAACCGGGACTAGCGGGGGTCCGGGAGACCCAGTACTTC. It codes for CASRNKEPGLAGVRETQYF.

This rearrangement joins TRBV30 to TRBJ2-5, with D perhaps matching TRBD1 or TRBD2 (6 bases each). Trimming shortened V by 2 bases and J by 7 bases, and 23 bases separated the two germline ends. The germline V gene has CDR1 GTSNPN and CDR2 SVGIG (reference sequence). The CDR3 is made up of 16 amino acids. CDR3 sequence reads: CAWSFNRDGLGGTQYF. In nucleotides, the CDR3 is TGTGCCTGGAGTTTCAACAGGGACGGCCTGGGGGGGACCCAGTACTTC.

The V gene is TRBV25-1, the J gene TRBJ2-7; D unclear. The CDR3 has 13 residues. V was cut by 4 bases and J by 2 bases, with 9 bases left in between. The germline V gene has CDR1 MGHDK and CDR2 SYGVNS. The DNA of the CDR3 is TGTGCCAGCAGTGGTCTCTCTCCCTACGAGCAGTACTTC. Its protein product is CASSGLSPYEQYF.

The genes are TRBV6-4 and TRBJ2-2, with D unclear. V lost 4 bases to trimming and J lost 7 bases, with 10 bases between them. The CDR3 spans 13 residues. Germline loops: CDR1 MRHNA, CDR2 SNTAGT. The CDR3 sequence is CASSGLAFGELFF. The CDR3 bases are TGTGCCAGCAGTGGACTGGCCTTCGGGGAGCTGTTTTTT.

This chain uses TRBV19 with TRBJ2-1; D possibly corresponds to TRBD2 (6 bases). Trimming left V 3 bases short and J 8 bases short, with 11 bases between. Germline-derived CDR1 and CDR2 are LNHDA and SQIVND (reference sequence). The length of the CDR3 is 13 residues. Here the CDR3 reads CASSILGEDEQFF. DNA for the CDR3: TGTGCCAGTAGTATTCTGGGGGAGGATGAGCAGTTCTTC.

The chain links TRBV7-9 to TRBJ1-5; the D gene is possibly TRBD1 (5 bases). Deletions cut 3 bases from V and 2 bases from J, with 11 bases between. The V gene's germline CDR1 is SEHNR and CDR2 FQNEAQ (reference sequence). This CDR3 has 15 amino acids. The CDR3 DNA sequence: TGTGCCAGCAGCTTTGGGGGGATCCGCAATCAGCCCCAGCATTTT. It translates to CASSFGGIRNQPQHF.

CDR3 residues: CASSQTANYGYTF. The CDR3, as DNA: TGTGCCAGCAGCCAAACAGCTAACTATGGCTACACCTTC. This chain uses TRBV12-3 or TRBV12-4 with TRBJ1-2, with D hard to call. The CDR3 has 13 residues. The ends were cut back, 6 bases at V and 0 bases at J, with 8 bases in the middle.

This clone was detected only a few times. DNA of the CDR3: TGCGCCAGCAGCTTCAAGGAAGAGACCCAGTACTTC. Amino acids: CASSFKEETQYF. The chain employs TRBV5-1 and TRBJ2-5; unclear D gene. Germline CDR1 is SGHRS and CDR2 is YFSETQ. The CDR3 consists of 12 residues. V lost 2 bases to trimming and J lost 3 bases, with 5 bases between them.

The CDR3 DNA reads as TGTGCCATCAGCACGAAAGAGACCCAGTACTTC. It translates to CAISTKETQYF. The chain is built from TRBV10-3 and TRBJ2-5; D is unclear. The V gene's germline CDR1 is ENHRY and CDR2 SYGVKD. V gave up 6 bases and J gave up 3 bases, with 5 bases separating them. The CDR3 sequence is 11 residues long.

The CDR3 loop reads CSATTGYGYTF. The CDR3 nucleotides are TGCAGTGCTACGACTGGGTATGGCTACACCTTC. V and J are TRBV20-1 and TRBJ1-2; D unresolved. The CDR3 extends over 11 amino acids. Deletions cut 4 bases from V and 5 bases from J, with 8 bases between. Germline V gives CDR1 DFQATT, CDR2 SNEGSKA (reference sequence).

The chain combines TRBV7-2 with TRBJ2-3; 11 bases map to TRBD2. CDR3 length: 17 amino acids. CDR1 is SGHTA and CDR2 is FQGNSA in the germline V gene. J gave up 2 bases and V 1 base, and 5 bases lay outside the gene matches. The CDR3 sequence: CASSLGLAGGTTDTQYF. CDR3 nucleotides: TGTGCCAGCAGCTTAGGGCTAGCGGGGGGAACCACAGATACGCAGTATTTT.

The chain employs TRBV30 and TRBJ1-1; the D is unclear. The length of the CDR3 is 10 residues. V lost 3 bases and J lost 4, with 3 bases in between. Germline CDR1 is GTSNPN and CDR2 is SVGIG (reference sequence). The CDR3 sequence is CAWRFTEAFF. DNA for the CDR3: TGTGCCTGGAGGTTCACTGAAGCTTTCTTT.

The chain is built from TRBV6-6 and TRBJ1-1, with 7 bases fitting TRBD1. CDR3 size: 15 residues. Losses at the gene ends were 0 bases for V and 2 bases for J; bases not matched to a gene: 3. CDR1 and CDR2 (germline): MNHNY, SVGAGI (reference sequence). The CDR3 nucleotides read TGTGCCAGCAGTTACTCGAGACAGGGTAACACTGAAGCTTTCTTT. This encodes CASSYSRQGNTEAFF.

The chain combines TRBV7-2 with TRBJ1-6; 7 bases line up with TRBD1. CDR1 and CDR2 from the germline V gene are SGHTA and FQGNSA. V gave up 4 bases and J gave up 5 bases; unmatched junction bases: 2. This CDR3 is 14 amino acids long. The CDR3 DNA follows: TGTGCCAGCAGCTCGACAGGGAATAATTCACCCCTCCACTTT. Protein: CASSSTGNNSPLHF.

The chain recombines TRBV12-3 or TRBV12-4 with TRBJ1-1; D call uncertain. Trimming removed 6 bases at V and 4 bases at J, with 12 bases between. The CDR3 runs 13 residues. The CDR3 bases are TGTGCCAGCAGGTCGTACGGAGTCACTGAAGCTTTCTTT. It is translated as CASRSYGVTEAFF.

This rearrangement joins TRBV7-3 to TRBJ1-2, with 8 bases matching TRBD1. V shed 0 bases, J shed 5 bases, and the junction held 5 bases outside the gene matches. Per germline, CDR1 SGHTA and CDR2 FQGTGA. The CDR3 extends over 15 amino acids. Written as DNA, the CDR3 is TGTGCCAGCAGCTTAACGGCCGGGACAGGTTATGGCTACACCTTC. Translation: CASSLTAGTGYGYTF. Using reference TRBV7-3 and TRBJ1-2 for the parts outside the CDR3, the full variable domain is GAGVSQTPSNKVTEKGKYVELRCDPISGHTALYWYRQSLGQGPEFLIYFQGTGAADDSGLPNDRFFAVRPEGSVSTLKIQRTERGDSAVYLCASSLTAGTGYGYTFGSGTRLTVV.

The J gene is TRBJ1-4, the V gene TRBV6-1, with a tentative D call TRBD1 (6 bases). Germline values: CDR1 MNHNS, CDR2 SASEGT. V was trimmed by 2 bases and J by 6 bases, leaving 10 bases between them. This CDR3 region has 14 residues. CDR3 DNA: TGTGCCAGCAGTGAAACAGGGATACATGAAAAACTGTTTTTT. Translating gives CASSETGIHEKLFF.

This clone was counted a few times. Other DNA sequences in this specimen translate into the identical CDR3. CDR3 DNA sequence: TGTGCCAGCAGCTTAGCGAACACAGGAAACACCATATATTTT. Amino acids: CASSLANTGNTIYF. The chain has TRBV7-6 and TRBJ1-3; D is ambiguous. Germline CDR1 SGHVS, CDR2 FNYEAQ. The CDR3 is 14 amino acids. V was clipped by 0 bases and J by 4 bases, with 7 bases between them.